Given below is one T cell receptor (beta chain) in context. Its binding antigen is unknown. Nothing much larger sits one base from this clone, and base qualities are not available. The library was prepared using the immunoSEQ multiplex PCR assay. The multiplex PCR relied on a mix of 60 forward primers for TCR Vbeta segments and 13 reverse primers for TCR Jbeta segments. The CDR3 region of rearranged TCR beta genes was amplified from genomic DNA by a multiplex PCR assay. The Illumina HiSeq System was used to sequence the amplified TCR beta libraries as 87-base-pair reads. On the study's bioinformatics: A later analysis tallied around 82 million unique TCR beta chains across the 660 or so repertoires, and approximately 11 million of those chains were shared by two or more donors. Raw reads were error-corrected and collapsed into unique sequences with a nearest-neighbor algorithm that merged closely related sequences to remove PCR and sequencing errors. Alignment of CDR3 sequences to IMGT reference sequences was used to assign V, D and J gene segments. Each retained sequence needed at least a six-nucleotide match to both a V gene segment and a J gene segment. A rearrangement was called productive if the CDR3 had no stop codons and remained in frame with V and J, and every other rearrangement was called non-productive. CDR3 was defined according to IMGT convention as the region running from the second conserved V-encoded cysteine to the conserved J-encoded phenylalanine. Sequences without an unambiguous match to a single V gene segment were excluded from the earlier analysis of a few hundred of the donors. In an earlier analysis of roughly 500 of the donors, V segments were called functional above 56.7% productive rearrangements and were called segregating when the between-donor standard deviation exceeded 5%. A statistical classification framework was built for diagnosing cytomegalovirus status from the catalog of TCR beta chain sequences. A later analysis assigned V and J genes by comparing TCR nucleotide sequences with IMGT/GENE-DB human TR gene sequences. In a later analysis, CDR3 sequences and most-parsimonious VDJ recombination scenarios were assigned using the TCRdist pipeline. In a later analysis, each TCR beta chain was defined by its CDR3 amino acid sequence together with its V-gene family, and reads without a unique V-gene family were excluded. To address suspected cross-contamination and a sequencing artifact, a later analysis removed over 500 highly shared, low-generation-probability nucleotide sequences. A later analysis calculated a clonal expansion index for each public chain from normalized within-repertoire ranks of inferred template counts. In a later analysis, generation probabilities were computed with a VDJ recombination model fitted to out-of-frame rearrangements, and the resulting probabilities were checked against IGoR. In a later analysis, TCR-TCR, TCR-HLA and TCR-CMV co-occurrence was scored with hypergeometric tests, and a repertoire-size bias correction was applied to TCR pairs. In a later analysis, false discovery rates were estimated by permuting HLA or CMV assignments 20 times. In a later analysis, co-occurring TCRs were grouped using DBSCAN, and TCRdist sequence similarity was added for clustering within HLA-allele-positive subsets. For co-occurrence clustering, repertoires with fewer than 30,000 or more than 120,000 public chains were excluded, along with 5 or 6 repertoires with anomalous nucleotide sharing. TCRdb holds this immuneACCESS table with in-frame rearrangements only. Some clones are missing; in checked studies, unresolved V genes explain under half, and the rest has no known cause. V and J calls plus clone size are reproduced from that table; the DNA served to infer D and trimming. For this sample the table gives around 180,000 clones, of which 75% to 85% were detected only once. The ten largest make up around 1.2% of the sample.

The data originate from a study of cytomegalovirus exposure and HLA in healthy donors (dated by TCRdb to the late 2010s). Regarding the research as a whole: An earlier analysis of some 500 of the donors reported approximately 300 Gb of sequence data and some 100 million unique TCR beta sequences from about 180 million T cells. An early release that covered fewer than 800 HLA-typed donors contained 300 to 350 gigabases of sequencing data and about 93 million unique TCR sequences. Of the roughly 400 genotyped donors, more than 75% were placed in the genetic ancestry cluster associated with self-reported Caucasian donors. The study was designed to test whether signatures of past pathogen exposure could be identified by cataloging public T cell receptors. The study used immunosequencing to profile the T cell repertoires of about 670 subjects and linked those repertoires to cytomegalovirus serostatus. In addition to the first cohort of 666 subjects, a separate validation cohort of 120 different subjects was used. To predict cytomegalovirus infection status, the study brought together high-throughput TCR immunosequencing, statistical association of individual TCRs with disease status, and machine learning. In a later analysis, previously published TCR beta repertoires from about 640 donors were re-analyzed and high-resolution HLA genotyping was added so that TCR occurrence patterns could be studied. In the later analysis, no new phenotypic data were used to find candidate immune exposures; instead, reliance was placed on TCR beta sequences and their occurrence across donors. An earlier analysis of 587 of the donors used high-throughput TCR beta sequencing to judge whether each TCR beta V gene segment behaved as functional or pseudogenic. Donor age, sex, ethnicity and CMV serostatus were compiled alongside the repertoire data. In a later genetic analysis, genome-wide SNP genotypes for about 65% of the roughly 700 donors were used, and that subset was treated as a discovery cohort. All discovery cohort repertoires had been generated on a single sequencing platform. HLA typing covered class I and class II loci at four-digit resolution. Typing coverage varied by locus: roughly 620-640 donors for A, B, C, DRB1 and DQB1; roughly 500 for DQA1; more than 600 for DPA1; approximately 470 for DPB1. Roughly 5 DR-DQ haplotypes were treated as single units for association and clustering because of strong linkage in the cohort. Among over 350 genotyped donors of the cohort, an average of approximately 230,000 unique TCR beta nucleotide sequences were sequenced per donor, around 20% of them non-productive. The full study reports these points: Linkage disequilibrium might explain the correlated functional status among segregating V segments, but an unknown experimental factor could not be ruled out. Roughly uniform sequencing depth across donors was assumed in presence/absence analyses, although this assumption may not hold. A further reported finding was that TCR beta sequences accurately predicted the HLA-A and HLA-B alleles for most subjects in the first cohort. In a later analysis, around 15,000 TCR beta sequences were associated with specific HLA alleles at a false discovery rate of 0.05. Because the 87-base-pair reads could not distinguish some IMGT-functional V segments, including TRBV6-2 and TRBV6-3, those segments were excluded. Strong co-occurrence of HLA alleles, especially DR and DQ, made assigning TCR associations to individual alleles difficult. In a later analysis, HLA-associated TCR beta chains were found to be more clonally expanded and to have lower generation probabilities than equally common non-associated chains. The cohort was sequenced for TCR beta chains only, and without alpha or paired-chain data the features that could be detected were limited. The sequencing pipeline was judged likely to have produced a cluster of highly shared sequence variants as a technical artifact. An association between a missense DCLRE1C variant and V-gene and J-gene trimming of TCR beta chains was found in a later genetic analysis and replicated in an independent cohort. According to a later analysis, most CMV-associated TCR beta chains appeared to be HLA-restricted, and the HLA associations seemed to be driven largely by CMV exposure. The only immune exposure information available for the cohort was CMV serostatus. Because counts were too low, around 18 rarely observed V segments, including chromosome 9 orphons, were left out of the earlier analysis of several hundred of the donors. Several of the top co-occurrence clusters appeared to be linked to parvovirus B19, influenza, CMV and Epstein-Barr virus, according to a later analysis. According to the authors, the approach could potentially be generalized to other disease states and immunological phenotypes. A later genetic analysis reported fewer N-insertions in productive TCRs among donors in an Asian-associated ancestry cluster than the roughly 700-donor mean. Most TCR sequences were observed very rarely across donors, whereas some public TCRs were present in many individuals. In an earlier analysis of around 600 of the donors, most TCR beta V segments were observed in productive rearrangements about 87% or about 30% of the time, broadly matching IMGT annotations. According to a later analysis, TCR association rates differed among HLA loci, with DRB1 alleles showing the most associated TCRs and HLA-C alleles showing the fewest. Because HLA typing was unavailable for some donors at each locus, only the typed subset was used in association tests. The classifier was reported to diagnose cytomegalovirus status with high specificity and sensitivity in both the original cohort and the validation cohort. A few of the identified cytomegalovirus-associated TCR beta chains were confirmed in vitro to be specific for cytomegalovirus antigens. The study listed 150 to 200 TCR beta chains as associated with cytomegalovirus.

In total, about 650 healthy bone marrow donors made up the cohort. At the time of sampling, all cohort members were nominally healthy, though unrecorded immune exposures were likely present. The donor tested CMV seropositive and was one of the 289 seropositive cohort members. Every donor gave a peripheral blood sample, and the peripheral blood mononuclear cells from that sample were used for TCR beta sequencing. The Qiagen DNeasy Blood Extraction Kit was used to extract genomic DNA from the blood cell samples. V is cut back by 2 bases and J by 7 bases, with 6 bases in the junction unmatched. CDR1 and CDR2 are drawn from the germline V gene: SGDLS, YYNGEE. Taken from cysteine to phenylalanine, the CDR3 has 14 residues. Here the CDR3 DNA is all that survives: 42 bases in frame from base 1.

Source material: PBMCs. The chain links TRBV9 with TRBJ2-1, and TRBD2 matches 7 of the central bases. The receptor was isolated from a girl aged 2 to 10 in good health and CMV-seropositive. Read as DNA, the sequence is TGTGCCAGCAGCGTCCAGAGCGGGAATAATGAGCAGTTCTTC. Protein translation: CASSVQSGNNEQFF.